This TCR beta chain is from a study of OX40 agonist ivuxolimab in advanced cancers. This clone has more than one count but fewer than ten. The V end lost 5 bases, the J end lost 8 bases, and 9 bases lay between the germline ends. Germline CDR1 is PRHDT and CDR2 is FYEKMQ (reference sequence). This CDR3 is built from 11 residues. The method was immunoSEQ multiplex PCR; TCRdb's version includes in-frame clones alone and lacks a portion of them. This table has 45,000 to 50,000 clones, 75% to 90% appearing once. The sample consisted of CD4+ or CD8+ T cells sorted from blood, taken in a trial of the OX40 agonist ivuxolimab. This TCR derives from an adult with an advanced solid tumor such as melanoma, head and neck, liver or kidney cancer. The chain recombines TRBV13 with TRBJ1-2, with a possible D match to TRBD1 (6 bases). The chain's CDR3 is CASSPGQGYTF. In DNA form, the CDR3 reads TGTGCCAGCAGCCCCGGACAGGGCTACACCTTC.